The rows below give T cell receptor beta chains drawn from one sample of a study of cytomegalovirus exposure and HLA in healthy donors. Only in-frame clones appear in the TCRdb table, and some are missing; sequencing was by immunoSEQ multiplex PCR. Of 95,000 to 150,000 clones in the sample, over 70% were seen once. The specimen sequenced was PBMCs. The receptors were gathered from a woman younger than 30 in good health and CMV-seronegative. Both conserved end residues are part of each CDR3. D genes are given only for firm matches.

j_call d_call v_call cdr3_aa
TRBJ1-3 - TRBV29-1 CSVGEALNTIYF
TRBJ1-5 - TRBV7-2 CASSSFNQPQHF
TRBJ2-1 - TRBV4-3 CASSQDRTSRNEQFF
TRBJ2-6 - TRBV2 CASGSNSGANGLTF
TRBJ1-2 TRBD1 TRBV5-1 CASRRDRVDYGYTF
TRBJ2-1 TRBD2 TRBV6-1 CASALQPSGSNEQFF
TRBJ1-1 - TRBV9 CASSVGVQVEAFF
TRBJ2-1 TRBD2 TRBV4-2 CASSQETSGYSYNEQFF
TRBJ2-7 TRBD1 TRBV2 CASIETGVQDEQYF
TRBJ1-1 - TRBV29-1 CSVEGTRDTEAFF
TRBJ1-1 TRBD1 TRBV6-5 CASSYRRTGGTEAFF
TRBJ2-6 - TRBV18 CASSPSVSGANVLTF
TRBJ1-6 - TRBV6-5 CASSADMNSPLHF
TRBJ1-1 - TRBV30 CAWSMRTEAFF
TRBJ1-2 - TRBV11-2 CASSAAGPEGRTF
TRBJ2-1 TRBD2 TRBV5-1 CASSLVGNGLAGNSYNEQFF
TRBJ2-4 - TRBV6-5 CASSYTAKNSQYF
TRBJ2-2 - TRBV30 CASGDSTGELFF
TRBJ2-5 TRBD2 TRBV5-1 CASSLDSGGAQETQYF
TRBJ1-1 - TRBV2 CASVGESTEAFF
TRBJ1-2 - TRBV25-1 CASSRGMSGYTF
TRBJ1-2 TRBD1 TRBV6-1 CASSPGDRAYGYTF
TRBJ1-2 TRBD1 TRBV5-1 CASSRGQDGYTF
TRBJ2-7 - TRBV19 CASSIVGGGEQYF
TRBJ1-2 - TRBV7-2 CASYRSNYGYTF
TRBJ1-1 - TRBV5-1 CASSLAAQNTEAFF
TRBJ2-3 TRBD1 TRBV10-3 CAISESGQSTDTQYF
TRBJ1-4 - TRBV7-9 CASSPSFHANEKLFF
TRBJ1-2 - TRBV7-2 CASSLDSMGSGYTF
TRBJ1-1 TRBD1 TRBV6-5 CASSRPGTGILGAFF
TRBJ2-2 TRBD1 TRBV19 CASTATGGAGELFF
TRBJ1-1 - TRBV9 CASSSVPRIEAFF
TRBJ1-6 - TRBV7-9 CASSREGDSPLHF
TRBJ2-7 - TRBV14 CASSLYNRGHEQYF
TRBJ1-1 - TRBV27 CASRSWGQNTEAFF
TRBJ1-2 TRBD1 TRBV6-5 CASSTGDRGGYTF
TRBJ2-4 - TRBV18 CASSPRTGPDIQYF